This T cell receptor beta chain was found in a study of T cells in Graves' hyperthyroidism and ophthalmopathy. Notes on the study in general: Peripheral blood also featured most of the thyroid clonotypes expanded above 0.001. With a median lead of roughly 6.8 months before onset, the model predicted ophthalmopathy.

Concerning this clonotype: What it binds is unknown.

RNA transcripts yielded amplified TCR beta CDR3 regions. First-round RT-PCR with HTBI primers amplified the TCR CDR3 region. A single record per CDR3 protein comes from TCRdb applying MiXCR to the multiplex PCR reads. The table includes roughly 580,000 distinct CDR3 sequences, around 42% detected once. Diagnosing involved the use of clinical symptoms, serum thyroxine and TRAb, thyroid ultrasound and orbital computed tomography. This TCR derives from a woman aged 18-30 years with Graves' hyperthyroidism. Sequences were obtained from peripheral blood or thyroid tissue (not recorded which).

CDR3 in amino acids: CASSLLRGSPYEQYF. In DNA form, the CDR3 reads TGCGCCAGCAGCCTACTACGGGGCTCTCCCTACGAGCAGTACTTC. The rearrangement links TRBV5-1 to TRBJ2-7; D could derive from TRBD1 or TRBD2 (5 bases each). V lost 4 bases to trimming and J lost 2 bases, with 16 bases between them. From germline, CDR1 is SGHRS and CDR2 YFSETQ. CDR3 size: 15 residues.